The subject of this entry is one T cell receptor (beta chain). The sample originates from a study of blood T cell repertoires in COVID-19. The method was immunoSEQ multiplex PCR; TCRdb's version includes in-frame clones alone and lacks a portion of them. This table has a few hundred thousand clones, roughly 86% appearing once. There are 17 residues in the CDR3. Losses at the gene ends were 5 bases for V and 7 bases for J; bases not matched to a gene: 11. The germline V gene has CDR1 MNHEY and CDR2 SMNVEV (reference sequence). Two consecutive negative NP/OP PCR tests, clearance, or resolved symptoms defined Cohort 3 recovery.

Sequenced input: PBMCs or T cells enriched from blood (not recorded which). The chain is built from TRBV27 and TRBJ1-6; 10 bases fit TRBD1. This TCR was recovered from an older woman who had recovered from COVID-19. CDR3 nucleotides: TGTGCCAGCAGTCCCCTACGGACAGGGGGAGGCAATTCACCCCTCCACTTT. As protein: CASSPLRTGGGNSPLHF.